This T cell receptor (beta chain) was recorded in a study of post-analysis software for immune sequencing data. Study-level background: Relapsing-remitting, secondary progressive and progressive-relapsing multiple sclerosis courses were included. Study conclusions and caveats: In multiple sclerosis, normalized Chao1 diversity was significantly below that of controls. There were roughly five TRBV segments more frequent in patients than controls, and TRBV5-6, TRBV5-1 and TRBV20-1 were among them.

Prepared libraries of TCR beta cDNA carried unique molecular identifiers. The authors obtained some 500,000 cDNA molecules from approximately 1 to 10 million T cells. Each CDR3 protein is one row after TCRdb ran MiXCR on the PCR reads. Of about 380,000 distinct CDR3 sequences in the sample, 30% to 45% were seen once. With respect to this clonotype: Its matching antigen is unknown.

V dropped 6 bases and J dropped 1 base, with 13 bases sitting between them. The CDR3 has 14 amino acids. Germline CDR1 SNHLY, CDR2 FYNNEI. V usage is TRBV2 and J usage is TRBJ2-7, with a possible D match to TRBD1 (5 bases). The sample taken for sequencing was blood. This TCR came from a girl aged 5 to 17 with multiple sclerosis. In DNA, the CDR3 is TGTGCCAGCAGGCCGACAGTCCCTTCCTACGAGCAGTACTTC. The encoded protein is CASRPTVPSYEQYF.